This T cell receptor beta chain was identified during a study of Ad26.COV2.S vaccination and SARS-CoV-2 variants. Study observations and caveats: Total responses of T cells may have been underestimated by the analyses of TCR breadth and depth. Vaccinees showed greater spike-specific TCR breadth than placebo recipients.

V shed 1 base and J shed 10 bases, with 14 bases lying between them. Germline loops: CDR1 SGHTA, CDR2 FQGNSA. The CDR3 runs to 14 residues. Note on this clone: Its antigen is still unknown.

This sample's treatment: around 19 received Ad26.COV2.S at low or high dose, single or two shots; roughly five received placebo; per-sample allocation not given. The study sampled participants on day 63 after the first vaccine or placebo injection. Repertoires were generated with immunoSEQ multiplex PCR, while TCRdb's copy carries only in-frame clones and drops some. The sample has some 420,000 clones, 88% seen once. The specimen comprised peripheral blood, sampled in a trial of Ad26.COV2.S vaccine versus placebo. The rearrangement links TRBV7-2 to TRBJ2-1; D is perhaps TRBD2 (7 bases). This clonotype was sampled from a person between 18 and 59 years old who received the Ad26.COV2.S COVID-19 vaccine or a placebo. The CDR3 nucleotides are TGTGCCAGCAGCTTAGGAGGGGGGGGGCCCGAGCAGTTCTTC. This sequence encodes CASSLGGGGPEQFF.